This T cell receptor (beta chain) was recorded in a study of blood T cell repertoires in COVID-19. The overall study: The United States, Italy and Spain were the sources of the acute and convalescent COVID-19 samples.

The protocol was immunoSEQ multiplex PCR, while the TCRdb copy is restricted to in-frame clones and leaves out a portion. Altogether fewer than 300,000 clones are present, 83% being singletons, with the ten largest covering around 10%. CDR3 size: 14 residues. From germline, CDR1 is SGHNT and CDR2 YYREEE (reference sequence). Deletions cut 0 bases from V and 5 bases from J, with 11 bases between. The chain recombines TRBV5-4 with TRBJ2-5, with D perhaps matching TRBD2 (6 bases). This TCR was recovered from a woman aged 45-65 years who had recovered from COVID-19. Sample: peripheral blood. The CDR3 protein is CASSLASGGETQYF. CDR3 in DNA: TGTGCCAGCAGCTTGGCCAGCGGAGGGGAGACCCAGTACTTC.